The entry that follows covers one TCR beta chain sequence. Profiling relied on immunoSEQ multiplex PCR, and the TCRdb table lists in-frame clones only, not all of them. The repertoire holds roughly 150,000 clones, with more than 75% as singletons. This CDR3 has 14 amino acids. The V gene's germline CDR1 is SGHTS and CDR2 YDEGEE. V was trimmed by 4 bases and J by 4 bases, leaving 14 bases between them. This record comes from a study of blood T cell repertoires in COVID-19. This receptor was taken from a man older than 75 with acute or convalescent COVID-19. The sequenced material came from peripheral blood. The chain has TRBV5-8 and TRBJ1-2, with D unresolved. CDR3 loop: CASSPNPSGYGYTF. For the CDR3, the DNA is TGTGCCAGCAGCCCTAACCCATCTGGCTATGGCTACACCTTC.